The next 13 T cell receptor beta chains were all read from a single sample in a study of blood T cell repertoires in COVID-19. TCRdb's copy holds only in-frame clones and misses some; the assay was immunoSEQ multiplex PCR. The sample has fewer than 120,000 clones; around 79% are singletons. Material: peripheral blood. These receptors originate from a woman aged 80 or over with active or convalescent COVID-19.

This clone was detected only a few times. The chain recombines TRBV9 with TRBJ2-1; 7 bases agree with TRBD2. Trimming at V came to 0 bases and at J to 9 bases, leaving 6 bases not matched to a gene. Germline CDR1 SGDLS, CDR2 YYNGEE. The CDR3 length is 14 residues. CDR3 DNA: TGTGCCAGCAGCGTAGGAGGCGGGGGTCGTGAGCAGTTCTTC. This encodes CASSVGGGGREQFF.

This rearrangement joins TRBV5-4 to TRBJ2-5; perhaps TRBD1 as D (6 bases). CDR3 length equals 16 residues. The V gene's germline CDR1 is SGHNT and CDR2 YYREEE (reference sequence). Trimming shortened V by 0 bases and J by 5 bases, and 17 bases separated the two germline ends. The CDR3 reads CASSLGGTRNSETQYF. As DNA, the CDR3 is TGTGCCAGCAGCTTGGGTGGGACAAGGAATTCGGAGACCCAGTACTTC.

This sequence joins TRBV5-1 and TRBJ1-2; 10 bases are shared with TRBD1. Germline V gene data show CDR1 as SGHRS and CDR2 as YFSETQ. After removal of 3 bases from V and 2 bases from J, the junction contained 7 bases not matched to a gene. The CDR3 covers 16 residues. The DNA of the CDR3 is TGCGCCAGCAGCTATATTACGGGACAGGGGAACTATGGCTACACCTTC. Its protein product is CASSYITGQGNYGYTF.

Only a few counts were recorded for this clone. The chain employs TRBV7-2 and TRBJ1-2; 7 positions agree with TRBD1. The V gene's germline CDR1 is SGHTA and CDR2 FQGNSA. This CDR3 region has 15 residues. The J segment lost 4 bases and the V segment lost 5 bases, leaving 10 bases of the junction unmatched. The CDR3 protein is CASSQSTGLGYGYTF. DNA for the CDR3: TGTGCCAGCAGCCAATCGACAGGGCTAGGCTATGGCTACACCTTC.

The chain is built from TRBV27 and TRBJ2-2, with 10 nucleotides matching TRBD2. CDR1 and CDR2 from the germline V gene are MNHEY and SMNVEV (reference sequence). The CDR3 runs to 19 residues. V shed 2 bases, J shed 7 bases, and the junction held 16 bases outside the gene matches. CDR3 bases: TGTGCCAGCAGTTTACGCCCGCTCCCCAGCGGGAGGGCAGACGGGGAGCTGTTTTTT. Translated: CASSLRPLPSGRADGELFF.

The genes are TRBV5-6 and TRBJ2-7; D unresolved. This CDR3 region has 13 residues. CDR1 is SGHDT and CDR2 is YYEEEE in the germline V gene. V was trimmed by 0 bases and J by 4 bases, leaving 8 bases between them. CDR3 sequence (DNA): TGTGCCAGCAGCTTGGTCGACACGTACGAGCAGTACTTC. It specifies CASSLVDTYEQYF.

This chain connects TRBV20-1 to TRBJ2-1; D unclear. Trimming cost V 3 bases and J 10 bases, with 13 bases left between them. Germline CDR1 reads DFQATT; CDR2 reads SNEGSKA (reference sequence). The CDR3 consists of 12 residues. CDR3 residues: CSASTLLREQFF. The CDR3 DNA is TGCAGTGCTAGTACCCTTCTTCGGGAGCAGTTCTTC.

The chain carries TRBV27 and TRBJ2-3; 12 positions match TRBD1. V shed 5 bases, J shed 1 base, and the junction held 13 bases outside the gene matches. CDR3 length: 19 amino acids. CDR1 MNHEY and CDR2 SMNVEV come from the germline V gene (reference sequence). CDR3 residues: CASSRGPGQGAPGTDTQYF. DNA of the CDR3: TGTGCCAGCAGTCGTGGGCCGGGACAGGGGGCTCCCGGCACAGATACGCAGTATTTT.

This chain uses TRBV4-2 with TRBJ2-1, with 8 nucleotides matching TRBD2. J lost 6 bases, V lost 0 bases, and 7 bases had no gene match. This CDR3 comprises 16 residues. CDR1 and CDR2 (germline): LGHNA, YNFKEQ. The CDR3, as DNA: TGTGCCAGCAGCCAAGATTCTGGGACTAGGGTCAATGAGCAGTTCTTC. Translating gives CASSQDSGTRVNEQFF.

This clone was counted a single time. The chain uses TRBV4-2 and TRBJ2-3; D unclear. CDR1 and CDR2 (germline): LGHNA, YNFKEQ. The CDR3 covers 16 residues. V was clipped by 0 bases and J by 1 base, with 11 bases between them. The CDR3 loop is CASSQELKQGTDTQYF. Here the CDR3 DNA reads TGTGCCAGCAGCCAAGAACTCAAGCAAGGCACAGATACGCAGTATTTT.

The V and J genes are TRBV4-2 and TRBJ1-6; D possibly corresponds to TRBD1 (5 bases). CDR1 and CDR2 from the germline V gene are LGHNA and YNFKEQ. The CDR3 covers 17 residues. V lost 4 bases, J lost 11 bases, and 24 bases lay in between. The CDR3 is CASSLTPGGGIKPPLHF. In DNA form, the CDR3 reads TGTGCCAGCAGCCTAACTCCGGGTGGGGGGATTAAACCACCCCTCCACTTT.

The V and J genes are TRBV14 and TRBJ2-1, with no clear D. The CDR3 sequence is 13 residues long. The V gene lost 1 base and the J gene lost 4 bases, with 5 bases spanning the gap. The germline CDR1 and CDR2 sequences are SGHDN and FVKESK. CDR3 residues: CASSQARYNEQFF. In nucleotides, the CDR3 is TGTGCCAGCAGCCAAGCTAGGTACAATGAGCAGTTCTTC.

This clone has a single count. The V gene is TRBV5-1, the J gene TRBJ1-2; 9 bases fit TRBD1. The CDR3 loop spans 14 amino acids. After removal of 2 bases from V and 4 bases from J, the junction contained 3 bases not matched to a gene. CDR1 is SGHRS, CDR2 YFSETQ, per germline. The CDR3 sequence: CASSFGTGIYGYTF. CDR3 in DNA: TGCGCCAGCAGCTTCGGGACAGGGATCTATGGCTACACCTTC.